This T cell receptor (beta chain) was observed in a study of cytomegalovirus exposure and HLA in healthy donors. Study information: About 80 million unique TCRs from HLA-typed donors were held in an early data release.

The PCR contained 60 Vbeta and 13 Jbeta primers. Here immunoSEQ multiplex PCR was the method, and the copy in TCRdb shows in-frame clones only, minus some. The profile shows more than 110,000 clones, 60% to 75% of them singletons. The germline CDR1 and CDR2 sequences are MNHNY and SVGAGI (reference sequence). The CDR3 sequence is 16 residues long. After removal of 2 bases from V and 7 bases from J, the junction contained 10 bases not matched to a gene. The chain carries TRBV6-6 and TRBJ2-1, with 8 bases lining up with TRBD2. The TCR comes from a young man in good health and CMV-seronegative. Specimen: PBMCs. For the CDR3, the DNA is TGTGCCAGCAGTTACCGTTCCGGGGGGGCGAGGAATGAGCAGTTCTTC. Its protein product is CASSYRSGGARNEQFF.